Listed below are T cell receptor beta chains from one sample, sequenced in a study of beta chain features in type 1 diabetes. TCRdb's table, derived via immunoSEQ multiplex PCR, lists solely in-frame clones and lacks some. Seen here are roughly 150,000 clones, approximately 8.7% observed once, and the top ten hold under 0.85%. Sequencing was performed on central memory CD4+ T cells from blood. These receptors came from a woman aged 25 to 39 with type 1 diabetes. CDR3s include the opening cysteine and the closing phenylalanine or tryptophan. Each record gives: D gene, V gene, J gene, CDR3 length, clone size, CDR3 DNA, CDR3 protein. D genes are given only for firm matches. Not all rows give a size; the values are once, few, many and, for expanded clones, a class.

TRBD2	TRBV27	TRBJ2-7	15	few	TGTGCCAGCAGTTTACTCGGGGAGGGCCTCTACGAGCAGTACTTC	CASSLLGEGLYEQYF
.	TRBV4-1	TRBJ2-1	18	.	TGCGCCAGCAGCCCAGGGATTGGTGGGAGGAGCTCCTACAATGAGCAGTTCTTC	CASSPGIGGRSSYNEQFF
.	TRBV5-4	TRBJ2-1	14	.	TGTGCCAGCAGCTTGTCACAGGCAAACAATGAGCAGTTCTTC	CASSLSQANNEQFF
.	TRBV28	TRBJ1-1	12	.	TGTGCCAGCAGTTTCGGGATCACTGAAGCTTTCTTT	CASSFGITEAFF
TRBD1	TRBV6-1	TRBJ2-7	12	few	TGTGCCAGCACTCGGGACAGCTACGAGCAGTACTTC	CASTRDSYEQYF
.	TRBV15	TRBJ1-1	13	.	TGTGCCACCAGCAGAGCCGCACAGGGTCGGGCTTTCTTT	CATSRAAQGRAFF
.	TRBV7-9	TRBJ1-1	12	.	TGTGCCAGCAGTCTCCTAGAGGCCGAAGCTTTCTTT	CASSLLEAEAFF
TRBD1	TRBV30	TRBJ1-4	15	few	TGTGCCTGGAGTCCGACCCAGGGGGTCGGGGAAAAACTGTTTTTT	CAWSPTQGVGEKLFF
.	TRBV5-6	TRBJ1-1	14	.	TGTGCCAGCAGCTTGGGGGACTATGACACTGAAGCTTTCTTT	CASSLGDYDTEAFF
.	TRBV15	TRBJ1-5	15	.	TGTGCCACCAGCAGTGGGCAGGATAGCAATCAGCCCCAGCATTTT	CATSSGQDSNQPQHF
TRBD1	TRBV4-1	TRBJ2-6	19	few	TGCGCCAGCAGCCAAGATGGTTGGGCAGGGGGCTTTGGGGCCAACGTCCTGACTTTC	CASSQDGWAGGFGANVLTF
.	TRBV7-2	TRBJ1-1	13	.	TGTGCCAGCAGCTTAAGCCGGAACACTGAAGCTTTCTTT	CASSLSRNTEAFF
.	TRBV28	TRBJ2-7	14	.	TGTGCCAGCAGTTTGGCAGGGATCTCCTACGAGCAGTACTTC	CASSLAGISYEQYF
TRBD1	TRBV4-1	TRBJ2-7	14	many	TGCGCCAGCAGCCAGGGACAGACATCCTACGAGCAGTACTTC	CASSQGQTSYEQYF
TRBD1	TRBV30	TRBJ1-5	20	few	TGTGCCTGGAGCCCTCAAACCGCATGGGGACAGGGGGCCCGCAATCAGCCCCAGCATTTT	CAWSPQTAWGQGARNQPQHF
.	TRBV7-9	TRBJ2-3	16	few	TGTGCCAGCAGCTTAGCGCGCGCTAGCGGCACAGATACGCAGTATTTT	CASSLARASGTDTQYF
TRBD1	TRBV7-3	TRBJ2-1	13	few	TGTGCCAGCAGCTTAGGAGGACAGGATGAGCAGTTCTTC	CASSLGGQDEQFF
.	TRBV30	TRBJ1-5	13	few	TGTGCCTGGGCGGGGGGGGATACTCAGCCCCAGCATTTT	CAWAGGDTQPQHF
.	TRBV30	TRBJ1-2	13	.	TGTGCCTGGAGTGGATCAGGGTTGTATGGCTACACCTTC	CAWSGSGLYGYTF
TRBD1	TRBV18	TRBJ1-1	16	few	TGTGCCAGCTCACCACAGGGGACAGGGACGAACACTGAAGCTTTCTTT	CASSPQGTGTNTEAFF
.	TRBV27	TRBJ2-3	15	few	TGTGCCAGCAGGGCCTGGCGGGACGGCACAGATACGCAGTATTTT	CASRAWRDGTDTQYF
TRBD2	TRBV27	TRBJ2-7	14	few	TGTGCCAGCAATCCTAGCGGGAGGTTGTACGAGCAGTACTTC	CASNPSGRLYEQYF
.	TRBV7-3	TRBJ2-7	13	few	TGTGCCAGCAGCTTTACCAGGGGCGACGAGCAGTACTTC	CASSFTRGDEQYF
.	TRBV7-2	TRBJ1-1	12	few	TGTGCCAGCAGCTTAGGGGGGGGACAAGCTTTCTTT	CASSLGGGQAFF
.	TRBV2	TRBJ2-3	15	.	TGTGCCAGCTCCCCCCTAGCGACCCGCACAGATACGCAGTATTTT	CASSPLATRTDTQYF
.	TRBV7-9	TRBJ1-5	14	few	TGTGCCAGCAGCTTAGCAGGGGATAATCAGCCCCAGCATTTT	CASSLAGDNQPQHF
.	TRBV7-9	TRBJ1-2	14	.	TGTGCCAGCAGCTTAGGAGGGATGGGCTATGGCTACACCTTC	CASSLGGMGYGYTF
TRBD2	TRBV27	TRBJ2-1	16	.	TGTGCCAGCAGTGACAACATAGCGGGACCCTACAATGAGCAGTTCTTC	CASSDNIAGPYNEQFF
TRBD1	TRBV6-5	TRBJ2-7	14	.	TGTGCCAGCAGTTTACAGGGGTCCTTCGACGAGCAGTACTTC	CASSLQGSFDEQYF
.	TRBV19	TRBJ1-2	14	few	TGTGCCAGTATCGCGAACCAGGGTGACTATGGCTACACCTTC	CASIANQGDYGYTF
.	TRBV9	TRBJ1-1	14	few	TGTGCCAGCAGCGCTAGGGGGTCTTTCACTGAAGCTTTCTTT	CASSARGSFTEAFF
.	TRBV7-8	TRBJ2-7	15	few	TGTGCCAGCAGCCCGTACCGGGACAAATCCTACGAGCAGTACTTC	CASSPYRDKSYEQYF
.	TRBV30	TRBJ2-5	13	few	TGTGCCTGGAGTAACTCAGGGTCGGAGACCCAGTACTTC	CAWSNSGSETQYF
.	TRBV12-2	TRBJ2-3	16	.	TGTGCAAGTCGCTTCCCCGGGCTAGCGGGGGTAGATACGCAGTATTTT	CASRFPGLAGVDTQYF
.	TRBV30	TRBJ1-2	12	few	TGTGCCTGGAGCGGGAATAACTATGGCTACACCTTC	CAWSGNNYGYTF
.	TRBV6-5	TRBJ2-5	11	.	TGTGCCAGCACCCAGAGACCTAGCCGGGACTTC	CASTQRPSRDF